This T cell receptor beta chain was captured in a study of cytomegalovirus exposure and HLA in healthy donors. Study results and caveats: Because they were indistinguishable, some V segments, including TRBV6-2 and TRBV6-3, were excluded. Presence/absence results assume similar sequencing depth per donor, which may not hold. Previous analysis showed most TCR beta V segments were productive about 87% or about 30% of the time. With later analysis, a missense DCLRE1C variant became linked to TCR beta V- and J-gene trimming.

Primers for the PCR totalled 60 Vbeta and 13 Jbeta. Sequencing was performed with immunoSEQ multiplex PCR; in TCRdb, only in-frame clones are kept and a portion is missing. The data contain about 200,000 clones, about three quarters of them seen just once; the ten biggest clones take up about 16%. CDR1 is MDHEN and CDR2 is SYDVKM in the germline V gene. V lost 4 bases, J lost 2 bases, and 12 bases lay in between. This CDR3 contains 14 residues. As for this clone: Its antigen is unknown.

The V and J genes are TRBV28 and TRBJ2-7; perhaps TRBD2 as D (6 bases). This clonotype was sampled from a man aged 35-49 years in good health and CMV-seronegative. Sequencing was carried out using PBMCs. CDR3 sequence reads: CASSWDFPTYEQYF. The CDR3, as DNA: TGTGCCAGCAGTTGGGACTTCCCCACCTACGAGCAGTACTTC.